A selection of T cell receptor beta chains follows, all from one sample in a study of T-cell memory formation after mild COVID-19. TCRdb itself ran the 5' RACE reads through MiXCR, one entry per CDR3 protein. Of around 250,000 distinct CDR3 sequences in the sample, 15% to 20% were seen once. Sequencing input: PBMCs or a T cell subset sorted from them (not recorded which). These receptors were taken from a young man who had mild COVID-19 (a few samples of this study predate the infection). Cell type and time point are not known. CDR3s include the opening cysteine and the closing phenylalanine or tryptophan. The order of the fields is V gene, D gene, CDR3 protein. The D gene is left open where the match is weak.

v_gene: TRBV6-1; d_gene: NA; CDR3aa: CASSERGLGQFKNIQYF
v_gene: TRBV7-6; d_gene: NA; CDR3aa: CASSLSSTQYF
v_gene: TRBV29-1; d_gene: NA; CDR3aa: CSVYRESYTF
v_gene: TRBV30; d_gene: TRBD1; CDR3aa: CAWNTGTGYNEQFF
v_gene: TRBV4-3; d_gene: TRBD1; CDR3aa: CASSRMGQAISEAFF
v_gene: TRBV7-8; d_gene: NA; CDR3aa: CASSLERFWQPQHF
v_gene: TRBV28; d_gene: TRBD1; CDR3aa: CASSSPGTGGEKLFF
v_gene: TRBV27; d_gene: TRBD1; CDR3aa: CASSTLQGGYEQFF
v_gene: TRBV9; d_gene: NA; CDR3aa: CASSVGSSWETQYF
v_gene: TRBV6-5; d_gene: NA; CDR3aa: CASSLAPTYEQYF
v_gene: TRBV4-3; d_gene: TRBD1; CDR3aa: CASSHGQVDVEGYTF
v_gene: TRBV7-2; d_gene: TRBD2; CDR3aa: CASSWGGGETQYF
v_gene: TRBV18; d_gene: NA; CDR3aa: CASSPPAGVEQFF
v_gene: TRBV29-1; d_gene: NA; CDR3aa: CSVEDPRGTYNEQFF
v_gene: TRBV5-1; d_gene: NA; CDR3aa: CASSVDRTSTDTQYF
v_gene: TRBV29-1; d_gene: NA; CDR3aa: CSVEAGNEQFF
v_gene: TRBV7-2; d_gene: TRBD2; CDR3aa: CASSLVLAGTEQFF
v_gene: TRBV7-2; d_gene: NA; CDR3aa: CASSLAAGLETQYF
v_gene: TRBV4-1; d_gene: TRBD1; CDR3aa: CASSQGGTGITEQYF
v_gene: TRBV7-9; d_gene: NA; CDR3aa: CASSWTRTANTEAFF
v_gene: TRBV5-1; d_gene: NA; CDR3aa: CASSYSTASREGSEKLFF
v_gene: TRBV6-2/TRBV6-3; d_gene: TRBD1; CDR3aa: CASSDRDRVYNEQFF
v_gene: TRBV6-2/TRBV6-3; d_gene: NA; CDR3aa: CASTSRWNQETQYF
v_gene: TRBV6-6; d_gene: TRBD2; CDR3aa: CASSYPRGGGELFF
v_gene: TRBV7-2; d_gene: NA; CDR3aa: CASSLATVDYEQYF
v_gene: TRBV12-3/TRBV12-4; d_gene: TRBD2; CDR3aa: CASSQGTSGGVSYNEQFF
v_gene: TRBV10-3; d_gene: TRBD1; CDR3aa: CAISLGQGGNTIYF
v_gene: TRBV15; d_gene: TRBD1; CDR3aa: CATSRQGAYEQYF
v_gene: TRBV7-2; d_gene: NA; CDR3aa: CASSNAQGTDTQYF
v_gene: TRBV7-2; d_gene: NA; CDR3aa: CASSLVASPRETQYF
v_gene: TRBV14; d_gene: TRBD1; CDR3aa: CASSQQQGAQYF
v_gene: TRBV4-1; d_gene: NA; CDR3aa: CASSQAFTDTQYF
v_gene: TRBV5-5; d_gene: NA; CDR3aa: CASSLGSTEELFF
v_gene: TRBV5-1; d_gene: NA; CDR3aa: CASSLAFSNTEAFF
v_gene: TRBV6-1; d_gene: TRBD1; CDR3aa: CASSARTGDNQPQHF
v_gene: TRBV6-6; d_gene: NA; CDR3aa: CASSYSTKGGETQYF
v_gene: TRBV7-2; d_gene: NA; CDR3aa: CASSLPEAAEAFF
v_gene: TRBV6-1; d_gene: TRBD1; CDR3aa: CASTRTGGGTGELFF
v_gene: TRBV5-6; d_gene: NA; CDR3aa: CASSLGVITSTDTQYF
v_gene: TRBV12-3/TRBV12-4; d_gene: NA; CDR3aa: CASSLRQLETQYF
v_gene: TRBV3-1; d_gene: TRBD1; CDR3aa: CASSPEEEQGAVDTQYF
v_gene: TRBV4-1; d_gene: NA; CDR3aa: CASSHITGNYGYTF
v_gene: TRBV20-1; d_gene: TRBD2; CDR3aa: CSAASGLAGGPADTQYF
v_gene: TRBV29-1; d_gene: NA; CDR3aa: CSVSGFTYNEQFF
v_gene: TRBV7-2; d_gene: TRBD2; CDR3aa: CASSLSAGGRTDTQYF
v_gene: TRBV7-2; d_gene: TRBD1; CDR3aa: CASSFRDRDYSDTGELFF
v_gene: TRBV5-1; d_gene: TRBD1; CDR3aa: CASRPTGFSYEQYF
v_gene: TRBV12-3/TRBV12-4; d_gene: TRBD1; CDR3aa: CASSFGGTGNEKLFF
v_gene: TRBV5-1; d_gene: TRBD2; CDR3aa: CASSPRLAGGGDTQYF
v_gene: TRBV20-1; d_gene: TRBD2; CDR3aa: CSARDSGPSGGITDTQYF